This T cell receptor (beta chain) was captured in a study of T cell repertoires in cytomegalovirus infection. Study-level background: CMV infection plus the matching HLA type was flagged by public TCR beta signatures.

The CDR3 covers 13 residues. In germline, CDR1 is LNHNV, CDR2 YYDKDF (reference sequence). The V end was cut by 3 bases, the J end by 5 bases, with 10 bases between. In TCRdb, the reads were re-called with MiXCR into one record per CDR3 protein. The table includes around 530,000 distinct CDR3 sequences, approximately 15% detected once. General study points: HLA-C-restricted CMV-specific TCR beta clonotypes prevailed in the ex vivo response. Summed frequency of public TCR beta families distinguished CMV carriers with the relevant HLA.

In its sample, this clonotype was seen a few times. Its target is not known. Sample: CD8+ T cells from PBMCs. This receptor was obtained from a human donor in good health (CMV status not recorded). Some clones in this sample may be carry-over from other donors' samples. The chain uses TRBV15 and TRBJ2-5, with D tentatively TRBD2 (6 bases). CDR3 region: CATSSNGGETQYF. The CDR3 DNA follows: TGTGCCACCAGCAGCAACGGAGGGGAGACCCAGTACTTC.